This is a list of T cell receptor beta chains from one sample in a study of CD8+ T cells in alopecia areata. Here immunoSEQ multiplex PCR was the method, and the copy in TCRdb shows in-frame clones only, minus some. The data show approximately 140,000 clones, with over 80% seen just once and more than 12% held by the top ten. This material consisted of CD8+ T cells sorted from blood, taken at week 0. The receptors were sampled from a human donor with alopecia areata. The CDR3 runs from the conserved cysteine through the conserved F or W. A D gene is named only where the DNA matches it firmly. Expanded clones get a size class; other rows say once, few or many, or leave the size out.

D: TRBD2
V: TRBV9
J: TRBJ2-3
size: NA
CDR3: CASSVRSGRAIDTQYF
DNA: TGTGCCAGCAGCGTACGAAGCGGGAGGGCCATAGATACGCAGTATTTT

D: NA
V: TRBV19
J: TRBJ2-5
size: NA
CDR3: CASRDPQETQYF
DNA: TGTGCCAGTAGGGACCCCCAAGAGACCCAGTACTTC

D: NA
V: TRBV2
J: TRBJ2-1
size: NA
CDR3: CASLRASPNEQFF
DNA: TGTGCCAGCTTGAGGGCCTCCCCCAATGAGCAGTTCTTC

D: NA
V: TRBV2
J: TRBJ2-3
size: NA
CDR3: CASESGEGRDTQYF
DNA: TGTGCCAGCGAATCAGGGGAGGGCAGAGATACGCAGTATTTT

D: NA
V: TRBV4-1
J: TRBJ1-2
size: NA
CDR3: CASSQDTNTNYGYTF
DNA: TGCGCCAGCAGCCAAGACACAAACACTAACTATGGCTACACCTTC

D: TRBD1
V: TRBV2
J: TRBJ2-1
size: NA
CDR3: CASSETGYNEQFF
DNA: TGTGCCAGCAGTGAGACAGGGTACAATGAGCAGTTCTTC

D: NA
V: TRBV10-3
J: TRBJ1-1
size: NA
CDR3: CAISEKGNSEAFF
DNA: TGTGCCATCAGTGAAAAGGGTAACTCTGAAGCTTTCTTT

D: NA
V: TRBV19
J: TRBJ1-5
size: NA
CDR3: CASTDRNNQPQHF
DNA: TGTGCCAGTACCGACAGGAATAATCAGCCCCAGCATTTT

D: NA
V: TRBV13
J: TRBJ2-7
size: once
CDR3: CASSLVAGANEQYF
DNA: TGTGCCAGCAGCTTAGTTGCGGGTGCCAACGAGCAGTACTTC

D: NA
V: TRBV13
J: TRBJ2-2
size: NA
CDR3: CASSLGLRDTGELFF
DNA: TGTGCCAGCAGCTTAGGGTTACGGGACACCGGGGAGCTGTTTTTT

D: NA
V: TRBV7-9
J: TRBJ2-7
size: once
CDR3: CASSLASRFFSYEQYF
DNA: TGTGCCAGCAGCTTAGCCTCCCGTTTTTTCTCCTACGAGCAGTACTTC

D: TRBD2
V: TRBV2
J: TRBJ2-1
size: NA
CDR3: CASKTGTSGYNEQFF
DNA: TGTGCCAGCAAGACCGGGACTAGCGGTTACAATGAGCAGTTCTTC

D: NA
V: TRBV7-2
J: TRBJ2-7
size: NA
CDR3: CASSLDKYEQYF
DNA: TGTGCCAGCAGCTTAGACAAGTACGAGCAGTACTTC

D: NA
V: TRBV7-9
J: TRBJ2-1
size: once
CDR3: CASSPLGGPHNEQFF
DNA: TGTGCCAGCAGCCCCCTCGGGGGGCCCCACAATGAGCAGTTCTTC

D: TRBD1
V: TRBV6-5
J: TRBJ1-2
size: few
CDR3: CASSYWPQGAGGYTF
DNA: TGTGCCAGCAGTTACTGGCCCCAGGGGGCAGGCGGCTACACCTTC

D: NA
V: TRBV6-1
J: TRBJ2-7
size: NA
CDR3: CASSEPTYEQYF
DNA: TGTGCCAGCAGTGAACCTACCTACGAGCAGTACTTC

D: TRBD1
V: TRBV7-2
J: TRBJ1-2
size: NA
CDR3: CASSRPRDSPNYGYTF
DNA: TGTGCCAGCAGCCGTCCCCGGGACAGTCCTAACTATGGCTACACCTTC

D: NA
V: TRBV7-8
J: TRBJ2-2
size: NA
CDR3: CASSSLANTGELFF
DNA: TGTGCCAGCAGCTCACTAGCGAACACCGGGGAGCTGTTTTTT

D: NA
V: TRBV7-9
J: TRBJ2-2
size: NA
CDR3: CASSLVAGQAGTGELFF
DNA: TGTGCCAGCAGCTTAGTTGCAGGCCAGGCTGGCACCGGGGAGCTGTTTTTT

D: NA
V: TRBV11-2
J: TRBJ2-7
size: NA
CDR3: CASSLRAEPGEQYF
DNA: TGTGCCAGCAGCTTAAGGGCAGAACCCGGCGAGCAGTACTTC

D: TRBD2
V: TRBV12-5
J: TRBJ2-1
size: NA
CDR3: CASGLVTSGRYNEQFF
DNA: TGTGCTAGTGGTTTGGTAACTAGCGGGAGATACAATGAGCAGTTCTTC

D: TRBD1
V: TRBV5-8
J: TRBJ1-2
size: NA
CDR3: CASSLDRGFYGYTF
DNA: TGTGCCAGCAGTTTGGACAGGGGATTCTATGGCTACACCTTC

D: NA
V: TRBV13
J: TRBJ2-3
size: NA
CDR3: CASSLGSTLTDTQYF
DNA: TGTGCCAGCAGCTTAGGGTCCACCCTCACAGATACGCAGTATTTT

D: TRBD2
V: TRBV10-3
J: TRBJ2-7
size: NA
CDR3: CAISESLAGSYEQYF
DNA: TGTGCCATCAGTGAGTCCCTAGCGGGGAGCTACGAGCAGTACTTC

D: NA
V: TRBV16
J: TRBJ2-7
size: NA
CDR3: CASSQFVWGNYEQYF
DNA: TGTGCCAGCAGCCAATTTGTTTGGGGTAACTACGAGCAGTACTTC

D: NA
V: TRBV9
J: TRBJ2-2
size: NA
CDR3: CASDSYTGELFF
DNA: TGTGCCAGCGACAGCTACACCGGGGAGCTGTTTTTT

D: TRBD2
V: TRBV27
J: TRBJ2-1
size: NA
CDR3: CASSPGTSGSYNEQFF
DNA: TGTGCCAGCAGTCCCGGGACTAGCGGGAGCTACAATGAGCAGTTCTTC

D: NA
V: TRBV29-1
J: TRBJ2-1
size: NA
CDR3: CSVEDNRLEQFF
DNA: TGCAGCGTTGAAGATAACAGGCTGGAGCAGTTCTTC

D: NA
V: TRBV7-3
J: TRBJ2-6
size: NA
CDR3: CASSLMGSGANVLTF
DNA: TGTGCCAGCAGCTTAATGGGCTCTGGGGCCAACGTCCTGACTTTC

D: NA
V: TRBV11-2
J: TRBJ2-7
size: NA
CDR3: CASSLVGQRMDF
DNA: TGTGCCAGCAGCTTAGTCGGACAGAGAATGGACTTC

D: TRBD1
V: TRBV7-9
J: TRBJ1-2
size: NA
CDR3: CASRSSGTGGAEDYGYTF
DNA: TGTGCCAGCAGATCTTCCGGCACAGGGGGCGCGGAAGACTATGGCTACACCTTC

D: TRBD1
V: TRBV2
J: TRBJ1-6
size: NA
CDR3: CASSLGTGEYNSPLHF
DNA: TGTGCCAGCAGCTTAGGGACAGGGGAATATAATTCACCCCTCCACTTT

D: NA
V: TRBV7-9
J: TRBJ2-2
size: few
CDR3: CASSPFGGSNTGELFF
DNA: TGTGCCAGCAGCCCCTTCGGCGGGTCGAACACCGGGGAGCTGTTTTTT

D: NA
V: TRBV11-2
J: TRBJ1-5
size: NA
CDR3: CASSRPGTNQPQHF
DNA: TGTGCCAGCAGCCGTCCGGGTACTAATCAGCCCCAGCATTTT

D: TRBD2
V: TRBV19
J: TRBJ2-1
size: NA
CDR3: CASSKLAGAVNEQFF
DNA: TGTGCCAGTAGTAAACTAGCGGGAGCCGTCAATGAGCAGTTCTTC

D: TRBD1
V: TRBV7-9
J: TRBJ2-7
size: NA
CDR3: CASRDRAAEQYF
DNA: TGTGCCAGCAGGGACAGGGCTGCCGAGCAGTACTTC

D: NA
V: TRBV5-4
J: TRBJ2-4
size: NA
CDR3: CASSPQDKNIQYF
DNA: TGTGCCAGCAGCCCACAGGACAAAAACATTCAGTACTTC

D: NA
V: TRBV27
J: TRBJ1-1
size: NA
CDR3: CASSLYAVSGTEAFF
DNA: TGTGCCAGCAGTTTATACGCAGTATCCGGCACTGAAGCTTTCTTT

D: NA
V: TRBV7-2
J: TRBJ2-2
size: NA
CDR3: CASSLAYTGELFF
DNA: TGTGCCAGCAGCTTAGCCTACACCGGGGAGCTGTTTTTT

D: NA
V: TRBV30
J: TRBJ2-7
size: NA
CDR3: CAWTPSGVVWRQYF
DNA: TGTGCCTGGACGCCCAGCGGAGTTGTTTGGCGGCAGTACTTC

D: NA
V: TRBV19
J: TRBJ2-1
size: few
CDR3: CASRMTVSMDEQFF
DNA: TGTGCCAGTAGAATGACGGTCTCTATGGATGAGCAGTTCTTC

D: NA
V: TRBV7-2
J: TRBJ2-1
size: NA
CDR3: CASSSSGLQNEQFF
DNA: TGTGCCAGCAGCTCATCGGGACTTCAAAATGAGCAGTTCTTC

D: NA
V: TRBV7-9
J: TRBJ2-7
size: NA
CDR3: CASSLGPTEQYF
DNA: TGTGCCAGCAGCTTAGGCCCGACGGAGCAGTACTTC

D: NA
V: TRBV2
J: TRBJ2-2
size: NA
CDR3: CASSEPTANTGELFF
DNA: TGTGCCAGCAGTGAACCAACAGCGAACACCGGGGAGCTGTTTTTT

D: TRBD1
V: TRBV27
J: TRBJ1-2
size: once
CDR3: CASGGQGDYGYTF
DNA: TGTGCCAGCGGGGGACAGGGGGACTATGGCTACACCTTC